The clone carrying this T cell receptor beta chain has ten or more counts. The CDR3 is made up of 17 amino acids. V was pared by 2 bases and J by 3 bases, with 12 bases of the junction left unmatched. CDR1 and CDR2 from the germline V gene are MNHEY and SMNVEV (reference sequence). These data belong to a study of T cell repertoires in cytomegalovirus infection. One entry per CDR3 protein results from TCRdb running MiXCR on the reads. The sample includes under 600,000 distinct CDR3 sequences, 16% of them seen just once. This chain connects TRBV27 to TRBJ2-7, with 8 positions matching TRBD2. The sequence was obtained from a human donor in good health (CMV status not recorded). Some clones in this sample may be carry-over from other donors' samples. The sequencing sample was made of CD8+ T cells from PBMCs. CDR3 in DNA: TGTGCCAGCAGTTTAGTAGCGGGACCTACCTCCGTCTACGAGCAGTACTTC. It translates to CASSLVAGPTSVYEQYF.